The present TCR beta chain was sequenced within a study of technical replicates of blood from a handful of donors. Profiling relied on immunoSEQ multiplex PCR, and the TCRdb table lists in-frame clones only, not all of them. The repertoire holds around 60,000 clones, with around 93% as singletons. Sample: PBMCs. The TCR sequence derives from a human donor in good health. Some clones in this sample may be carry-over from other donors' samples.

For the CDR3, the DNA is TGTGCCAGCAGTTTTATAACAGGGGGGGAGACCCAGTACTTC. It encodes CASSFITGGETQYF. The chain carries TRBV6-5 and TRBJ2-7; 8 positions agree with TRBD1. The tail of the sequence fits TRBJ2-5 better, so the J call may be wrong. Germline CDR1 and CDR2: MNHEY and SVGAGI. The CDR3 runs to 14 residues.